The 27 T cell receptor beta chains below all came from one sample that was sequenced in a study of blood T cell repertoires in COVID-19. Sequencing was performed with immunoSEQ multiplex PCR; in TCRdb, only in-frame clones are kept and a portion is missing. The sample records a few hundred thousand clones, around 85% being singletons. Sequencing used PBMCs or T cells enriched from blood (not recorded which). Receptor source: a woman in her sixties who had recovered from COVID-19.

This clone was detected once. CDR3 DNA: TGTGCCAGCAGCGTAGAGGGAACAGGGAACCAAGAGACCCAGTACTTC. This encodes CASSVEGTGNQETQYF. The V call is TRBV9, the J call TRBJ2-5; perhaps TRBD1 as D (6 bases). The CDR3 is made up of 16 amino acids. Per germline, CDR1 SGDLS and CDR2 YYNGEE. Trimming took 0 bases from V and 0 from J, leaving 12 bases between them.

The CDR3 spells CASSPRGQGQETQYF. The CDR3 coding sequence is TGTGCCAGCAGTCCTCGAGGACAGGGTCAAGAGACCCAGTACTTC. The rearrangement joins TRBV6-5 to TRBJ2-5; TRBD1 matches at 8 bases. The CDR3 totals 15 residues. The V gene end was trimmed by 5 bases and the J gene end by 2 bases; junction bases not matched to a gene: 7. Germline lookup yields CDR1 MNHEY and CDR2 SVGAGI.

J is TRBJ1-1 and V is TRBV19; perhaps TRBD1 as D (6 bases). The CDR3 is 14 residues long. Per the germline V gene, CDR1 is LNHDA and CDR2 is SQIVND (reference sequence). V lost 7 bases to trimming and J lost 0 bases, with 12 bases between them. The CDR3 DNA follows: TGTGCCAGTATGGGGGGGGCCCTGAACACTGAAGCTTTCTTT. Its translation: CASMGGALNTEAFF.

V is TRBV11-2 and J is TRBJ2-7; no reliable D call. Germline V lookup: CDR1 SGHAT, CDR2 FQNNGV. Between the trimmed V and J ends, which lost 0 bases and 1 base, there was a span of 10 bases. The CDR3 consists of 15 residues. CDR3 nucleotide sequence: TGTGCCAGCAGCTTAGATCCGGTTCCTTCCTACGAGCAGTACGTC. Encoded protein: CASSLDPVPSYEQYV.

The V call is TRBV10-3, the J call TRBJ2-7; 10 bases are a match to TRBD1. V lost 6 bases to trimming and J lost 3 bases; unmatched junction nucleotides: 11. The CDR3 is made up of 16 amino acids. Germline-derived CDR1 and CDR2 are ENHRY and SYGVKD. The CDR3, as DNA: TGTGCCATCAGCTCGGATCGGACAGGGGGAATCTACGAGCAGTACTTC. It specifies CAISSDRTGGIYEQYF.

The sample holds one count of this clone. The CDR3 protein is CASSYTRTGDGEQYF. DNA of the CDR3: TGTGCCAGCAGTTACACAAGGACAGGGGACGGCGAGCAGTACTTC. This chain joins TRBV6-5 and TRBJ2-7, with TRBD1 identical over 9 bases. Trimming cost V 2 bases and J 6 bases; bases outside gene matches: 8. In germline, CDR1 is MNHEY, CDR2 SVGAGI. This CDR3 spans 15 amino acids.

The chain joins TRBV4-1 to TRBJ2-3, with 9 bases matching TRBD1. Germline loops: CDR1 MGHRA, CDR2 YSYEKL. The CDR3 spans 20 residues. The V segment lost 0 bases and the J segment 7 bases; nucleotides outside the gene matches: 20. The CDR3 coding sequence is TGCGCCAGCAGCCAAGATCCCATACCATCGGACAGGGGTAGGCTCCATACGCAGTATTTT. Its translation: CASSQDPIPSDRGRLHTQYF.

In this sample, this clone turned up a few times. CDR3 sequence (DNA): TGTGCCAGCATGTCCCGGGCTGAAGCTTTCTTT. Translation: CASMSRAEAFF. The rearrangement links TRBV12-3 or TRBV12-4 to TRBJ1-1; D is unresolved. This CDR3 spans 11 amino acids. Trimming left V 7 bases short and J 6 bases short, with 9 bases between.

This clone is a singleton in its sample. The chain employs TRBV12-5 and TRBJ1-5; D not resolved. Trimming removed 3 bases at V and 2 bases at J, with 11 bases between. The V gene's germline CDR1 is LGHNT and CDR2 FRNRAP. The length of the CDR3 is 15 residues. Written as DNA, the CDR3 is TGTGCTAGTGGTTTACGGGGTAGGGGCAATCAGCCCCAGCATTTT. Encoded protein: CASGLRGRGNQPQHF.

This clone was counted a single time. The chain combines TRBV5-6 with TRBJ2-2, with 7 positions matching TRBD1. This CDR3 is built from 16 residues. Looked up from germline, CDR1 is SGHDT and CDR2 is YYEEEE. After removal of 5 bases from V and 6 bases from J, the junction contained 13 bases not matched to a gene. The CDR3 here is CASRLTWTGWAGELFF. CDR3 in DNA: TGTGCCAGCAGGCTAACCTGGACAGGTTGGGCCGGGGAGCTGTTTTTT.

V and J are TRBV20-1 and TRBJ2-2; a weak D match, TRBD2 (6 bases). V gave up 3 bases and J gave up 7 bases, with 21 bases separating them. This CDR3 is built from 16 residues. Germline V gene lookup returns CDR1 DFQATT and CDR2 SNEGSKA (reference sequence). The CDR3 here is CSASLDGQGLIGELFF. For the CDR3, the DNA is TGCAGTGCTAGTTTGGATGGCCAGGGACTTATCGGGGAGCTGTTTTTT.

This chain links TRBV30 with TRBJ1-1; 7 bases agree with TRBD1. The V segment lost 0 bases and the J segment 4 bases; nucleotides outside the gene matches: 8. The germline CDR1 and CDR2 sequences are GTSNPN and SVGIG (reference sequence). The CDR3 covers 15 residues. The CDR3 region has the DNA TGTGCCTGGAGTGTAGGTGGTTCAGGGGGCACTGAAGCTTTCTTT. Protein product: CAWSVGGSGGTEAFF.

The chain carries TRBV6-1 and TRBJ1-2; no clear D. This CDR3 has 13 residues. CDR1 and CDR2 (germline): MNHNS, SASEGT. V gave up 2 bases and J gave up 4 bases, with 8 bases separating them. Here the CDR3 reads CASSERGIYGYTF. Written as DNA, the CDR3 is TGTGCCAGCAGTGAACGCGGGATCTATGGCTACACCTTC.

This sequence joins TRBV25-1 and TRBJ1-4; no definite D call. V was cut by 4 bases and J by 7 bases, with 13 bases left in between. This CDR3 contains 14 residues. Germline V gives CDR1 MGHDK, CDR2 SYGVNS. The CDR3: CASSVAGLGEKLFF. The CDR3 DNA reads TGTGCCAGCAGTGTCGCCGGGTTAGGTGAAAAACTGTTTTTT.

This clone was recorded only once. This rearrangement joins TRBV2 to TRBJ2-3, with 10 bases identical to TRBD2. The length of the CDR3 is 17 residues. CDR1 is SNHLY, CDR2 FYNNEI, per germline. The junction had 8 bases not matched to a gene; V was cut back by 5 bases and J by 0 bases. The CDR3 bases are TGTGCCAGCAGTCGGCCTAGCGGGGGCCTTAGCACAGATACGCAGTATTTT. This gives the protein CASSRPSGGLSTDTQYF.

This rearrangement joins TRBV3-1 (or the pseudogene TRBV3-2) to TRBJ2-3; tentatively, D is TRBD1 (5 bases). Germline-derived CDR1 and CDR2 are LGHDT and YNNKEL (reference sequence). This CDR3 region has 16 residues. Trimming took 3 bases from V and 0 from J, leaving 13 bases between them. The CDR3 spells CASSHQGVSSTDTQYF. The DNA of the CDR3 is TGTGCCAGCAGCCATCAAGGGGTGTCTAGCACAGATACGCAGTATTTT.

About this clone: The identical CDR3 is also encoded by other nucleotide sequences in the sample. The chain uses TRBV6-4 and TRBJ2-3; 8 nucleotides align to TRBD2. From germline, CDR1 is MRHNA and CDR2 SNTAGT. Unmatched junction bases numbered 2, after V lost 2 bases and J lost 4 bases. The CDR3 consists of 14 residues. This chain's CDR3 is CASSDRGGADTQYF. The CDR3 DNA reads TGTGCCAGCAGTGACCGGGGGGGCGCAGATACGCAGTATTTT.

This clone was seen a single time. V usage is TRBV5-1 and J usage is TRBJ2-5; D is undetermined. The CDR3 totals 14 residues. The V end lost 0 bases, the J end lost 4 bases, and 10 bases lay between the germline ends. CDR1 SGHRS and CDR2 YFSETQ come from the germline V gene. The chain's CDR3 is CASSLASYRETQYF. The CDR3 DNA reads TGCGCCAGCAGCTTGGCTAGTTATCGAGAGACCCAGTACTTC.

Regarding this clone: The sample carries other DNA sequences with the same CDR3. The chain has TRBV6-5 and TRBJ1-6, with D possibly matching TRBD1 (6 bases). This CDR3 has 14 amino acids. CDR1 and CDR2 from the germline V gene are MNHEY and SVGAGI. Trimming stripped 5 bases from V and 6 bases from J, with 11 bases between. CDR3 sequence: CASSPRGSNSPLHF. The CDR3 nucleotides read TGTGCCAGCAGTCCCAGGGGATCTAATTCACCCCTCCACTTT.

This rearrangement joins TRBV28 to TRBJ1-1; the match to TRBD1 covers 9 bases. J was trimmed by 11 bases and V by 4 bases; bases with no gene match: 14. Germline V lookup: CDR1 MDHEN, CDR2 SYDVKM. The CDR3 sequence is 15 residues long. The CDR3 DNA is TGTGCCAGCAGTTCCCCGCGAGTTTGGGGGACAGGGGCTTTCTTT. It codes for CASSSPRVWGTGAFF.

This clone appeared once. V is TRBV5-4 and J is TRBJ1-2; 8 nucleotides line up with TRBD1. V was pared by 4 bases and J by 3 bases, with 8 bases of the junction left unmatched. The CDR3 sequence is 15 residues long. In germline, CDR1 is SGHNT, CDR2 YYREEE (reference sequence). The CDR3 region is CASSGAGGSDYGYTF. The DNA of the CDR3 is TGTGCCAGCAGCGGGGCAGGGGGCAGTGACTATGGCTACACCTTC. Variable domain in full (rest from reference TRBV5-4 and TRBJ1-2): ETGVTQSPTHLIKTRGQQVTLRCSSQSGHNTVSWYQQALGQGPQFIFQYYREEENGRGNFPPRFSGLQFPNYSSELNVNALELDDSALYLCASSGAGGSDYGYTFGSGTRLTVV.

This clone was seen ten or more times. The chain joins TRBV4-2 to TRBJ1-1; 8 bases are a match to TRBD1. Trimming at V came to 0 bases and at J to 5 bases, leaving 5 bases not matched to a gene. The CDR3 extends over 15 amino acids. Germline CDR1 LGHNA, CDR2 YNFKEQ. The CDR3 sequence: CASSQEAGGRTEAFF. DNA of the CDR3: TGTGCCAGCAGCCAAGAAGCAGGGGGCCGTACTGAAGCTTTCTTT.

The CDR3 nucleotides read TGTGCCAGTAGTTACAGGGGGCGAGGGTACAATGAGCAGTTCTTC. Translating it yields CASSYRGRGYNEQFF. This chain uses TRBV19 with TRBJ2-1, with 9 nucleotides matching TRBD1. Germline V gene lookup returns CDR1 LNHDA and CDR2 SQIVND (reference sequence). Unmatched junction bases numbered 6, after V lost 5 bases and J lost 4 bases. The CDR3 totals 15 residues.

This chain uses TRBV7-6 with TRBJ2-1, with TRBD2 identical over 10 bases. The V gene's germline CDR1 is SGHVS and CDR2 FNYEAQ. The CDR3 sequence is 16 residues long. Trimming took 5 bases from V and 7 from J; bases not matched to a gene: 11. CDR3 region: CASSHPRSGGANEQFF. CDR3 nucleotide sequence: TGTGCCAGCAGCCACCCCAGGAGCGGGGGGGCAAATGAGCAGTTCTTC.

The rearrangement uses TRBV5-1 and TRBJ1-2, with 8 bases lining up with TRBD1. Germline assignment: CDR1 SGHRS and CDR2 YFSETQ. The CDR3 is 15 residues long. Trimming took 0 bases from V and 4 from J; bases not matched to a gene: 5. The CDR3 region is CASSLVQGAVYGYTF. The CDR3, as DNA: TGCGCCAGCAGCTTGGTTCAGGGGGCGGTCTATGGCTACACCTTC. Using reference TRBV5-1 and TRBJ1-2 for the parts outside the CDR3, the full variable domain is KAGVTQTPRYLIKTRGQQVTLSCSPISGHRSVSWYQQTPGQGLQFLFEYFSETQRNKGNFPGRFSGRQFSNSRSEMNVSTLELGDSALYLCASSLVQGAVYGYTFGSGTRLTVV.

This clone came up once. The CDR3 sequence: CATSDPGLAGQATDTQYF. Here the CDR3 DNA reads TGTGCCACCAGTGATCCGGGACTAGCGGGGCAAGCCACAGATACGCAGTATTTT. The genes are TRBV24-1 and TRBJ2-3, with TRBD2 matching 13 bases. V lost 3 bases to trimming and J lost 2 bases; unmatched junction nucleotides: 7. The germline gives CDR1 KGHDR, CDR2 SFDVKD. The CDR3 is made up of 18 amino acids.

The chain links TRBV18 to TRBJ1-6; 9 bases match TRBD1. The ends lost 2 bases at V and 7 bases at J; junction bases unmatched: 3. Germline V gene lookup returns CDR1 KGHSH and CDR2 LQKENI. The CDR3 is 15 amino acids. CDR3 sequence reads: CASSPTTGGNSPLHF. The CDR3 DNA sequence: TGTGCCAGCTCACCAACGACAGGGGGGAATTCACCCCTCCACTTT.